This T cell receptor (beta chain) was profiled in a study of cytomegalovirus exposure and HLA in healthy donors (dated by TCRdb to about 2017). The study in broad terms: In an earlier analysis of approximately 500 of the donors, around 300 Gb of sequence data and 90 million to 120 million unique TCR beta sequences from about 179 million T cells were reported. About 300 gigabases of sequencing data and approximately 85 million unique TCR sequences were included in an early release covering roughly 600 HLA-typed donors. Of the roughly 390 genotyped donors, approximately 83% fell in the genetic ancestry cluster associated with self-reported Caucasian donors. The study was designed to test whether signatures of past pathogen exposure could be identified by cataloging public T cell receptors. Using immunosequencing, the study profiled T cell repertoires from around 680 subjects and related those repertoires to cytomegalovirus serostatus. In addition to the first cohort of 666 subjects, a separate validation cohort of approximately 130 different subjects was used. To predict cytomegalovirus infection status, the study brought together high-throughput TCR immunosequencing, statistical association of individual TCRs with disease status, and machine learning. To study patterns of TCR occurrence, a later analysis re-analyzed previously published TCR beta repertoires from 666 donors and added high-resolution HLA genotyping. Rather than drawing on any new phenotypic data, the later analysis identified candidate immune exposures from TCR beta sequences and the way those sequences occurred across donors. An earlier analysis of 587 of the donors used high-throughput TCR beta sequencing to judge whether each TCR beta V gene segment behaved as functional or pseudogenic. Donor age, sex, ethnicity and CMV serostatus were compiled alongside the repertoire data. A later genetic analysis used genome-wide SNP genotypes for about 60% of the roughly 700 donors, treating that subset as a discovery cohort. All discovery cohort repertoires had been generated using a single sequencing platform. Both class I and class II loci were covered by HLA typing, at four-digit resolution. The number of typed donors differed by locus: roughly 620-630 for A, B, C, DRB1 and DQB1; roughly 510 for DQA1; around 580 for DPA1; and about 450 for DPB1. Because of strong linkage in the cohort, four to six DR-DQ haplotypes were treated as single units for association and clustering. Among almost 400 genotyped donors of the cohort, an average of around 240,000 unique TCR beta nucleotide sequences were sequenced per donor, around 20% of them non-productive. Study-level results and caveats: HLA typing was unavailable for some donors at each locus, so association tests used only the typed subset. Correlated functional status among segregating V segments might be attributable to linkage disequilibrium, but an unknown experimental factor could not be ruled out. At a false discovery rate of 0.05, a later analysis linked roughly 17,000 TCR beta sequences to specific HLA alleles. The earlier analysis of about 600 of the donors excluded 15 to 20 rarely observed V segments, including chromosome 9 orphons, because counts were too low. An earlier analysis of 450 to 750 of the donors showed that most TCR beta V segments appeared in productive rearrangements either about 90% or about 30% of the time, which broadly matched IMGT annotations. This cohort had only TCR beta chains sequenced, and the lack of alpha or paired-chain data limited which features could be detected. In the study, some 180 TCR beta chains were listed as associated with cytomegalovirus. CMV serostatus was the only immune exposure information available for the cohort. According to a later analysis, most CMV-associated TCR beta chains appeared to be HLA-restricted, and the HLA associations seemed to be driven largely by CMV exposure. Some IMGT-functional V segments, including TRBV6-2 and TRBV6-3, could not be distinguished by the 87-base-pair reads and were therefore excluded. A later analysis reported that several top co-occurrence clusters appeared linked to parvovirus B19, influenza, CMV and Epstein-Barr virus. A later analysis found that TCR association rates varied across HLA loci, with DRB1 alleles showing the most associated TCRs and HLA-C alleles the fewest. In a later analysis, HLA-associated TCR beta chains were found to be more clonally expanded and to have lower generation probabilities than equally common non-associated chains. A cluster of highly shared sequence variants was judged likely to be a technical artifact of the sequencing pipeline. According to the authors, the approach could potentially be generalized to other disease states and immunological phenotypes. When HLA alleles, especially DR and DQ, strongly co-occurred, attributing TCR associations to individual alleles was difficult. A further reported finding was that TCR beta sequences accurately predicted the HLA-A and HLA-B alleles for most subjects in the first cohort. The presence/absence analyses assumed that sequencing depth was roughly uniform across donors, and that assumption may not be true. While some public TCRs were present in many individuals, most TCR sequences turned up only very rarely across donors. According to a later genetic analysis, donors in an Asian-associated ancestry cluster had fewer N-insertions in productive TCRs than the approximately 670-donor mean. In both the original and validation cohorts, the classifier was reported to diagnose cytomegalovirus status with high specificity and sensitivity. An association between a missense DCLRE1C variant and V-gene and J-gene trimming of TCR beta chains was found in a later genetic analysis and replicated in an independent cohort. A few of the identified cytomegalovirus-associated TCR beta chains were confirmed in vitro to be specific for cytomegalovirus antigens.

With respect to this clone: Its antigen specificity is not known. Base quality data are lacking; no much larger clone is found one base away.

Library method: the immunoSEQ multiplex PCR assay. A mixture of 60 forward primers for TCR Vbeta segments and 13 reverse primers for TCR Jbeta segments was used in the multiplex PCR. A multiplex PCR assay on genomic DNA amplified the CDR3 region of rearranged TCR beta genes. On the Illumina HiSeq System, the amplified TCR beta libraries were sequenced as 87-base-pair reads. As for how the authors treated the data: A later analysis tallied roughly 76 million unique TCR beta chains across the approximately 670 repertoires, and about 10 million of those chains were shared by two or more donors. A nearest-neighbor algorithm error-corrected the raw reads and collapsed the reads into unique sequences, merging closely related sequences to remove PCR and sequencing errors. CDR3 sequences were aligned to IMGT reference sequences to assign V, D and J gene segments. For a sequence to be retained, a match of at least six nucleotides to both a V gene segment and a J gene segment was required. A rearrangement was called productive if the CDR3 had no stop codons and remained in frame with V and J, and every other rearrangement was called non-productive. Following IMGT convention, CDR3 was defined as the stretch from the second conserved V-encoded cysteine to the conserved J-encoded phenylalanine. In an earlier analysis of approximately 500 of the donors, sequences lacking an unambiguous match to a single V gene segment were excluded. In an earlier analysis of 587 of the donors, a V segment was called functional when productive rearrangements were above 56.7%, and segregating when the standard deviation between donors exceeded 5%. A statistical classification framework was developed to diagnose cytomegalovirus status using the catalog of TCR beta chain sequences. In a later analysis, V and J genes were assigned by comparing TCR nucleotide sequences against IMGT/GENE-DB human TR gene sequences. The TCRdist pipeline was used in a later analysis to assign CDR3 sequences and most-parsimonious VDJ recombination scenarios. In a later analysis, each TCR beta chain was defined by its CDR3 amino acid sequence together with its V-gene family, and reads without a unique V-gene family were excluded. A later analysis removed 592 highly shared, low-generation-probability nucleotide sequences to deal with suspected cross-contamination and a sequencing artifact. In a later analysis, a clonal expansion index for each public chain was calculated from normalized within-repertoire ranks of inferred template counts. A later analysis computed generation probabilities with a VDJ recombination model fitted to out-of-frame rearrangements, and checked the results against IGoR. Hypergeometric tests were used in a later analysis to score TCR-TCR, TCR-HLA and TCR-CMV co-occurrence, with a repertoire-size bias correction applied to the TCR pairs. To estimate false discovery rates, a later analysis permuted the HLA or CMV assignments 20 times. A later analysis grouped co-occurring TCRs with DBSCAN, adding TCRdist sequence similarity when clustering within HLA-allele-positive subsets. Repertoires with fewer than 30,000 or more than 120,000 public chains, plus five repertoires with anomalous nucleotide sharing, were excluded from co-occurrence clustering. TCRdb stores this immuneACCESS table with in-frame sequences only. Part of the clones is absent; in the studies checked, under half of the shortfall reflects unresolved V genes, and no reason is known for the rest. D and trimming come from the DNA, and the V and J calls and clone size come from that table. This sample lists about 100,000 clones; around 82% were detected once. The ten largest clonotypes hold about 0.79% of the sample.

Including cysteine and phenylalanine, the CDR3 has 14 amino acids. The CDR3 DNA has 42 bases and is translated from base 1. V was cut back by 2 bases and J by 6 bases, leaving a gap of 10 bases between them. For CDR1 and CDR2, the germline V gene lists LGHNA and YSLEER. In total, fewer than 750 healthy bone marrow donors made up the cohort. At the time of sampling, every cohort member was nominally healthy, though immune exposures that went unrecorded were likely present. The donor was CMV seronegative and belonged to the group of approximately 320 seronegative cohort members. A peripheral blood sample was provided by each donor, and peripheral blood mononuclear cells were used for TCR beta sequencing. The Qiagen DNeasy Blood Extraction Kit was used to extract genomic DNA from the blood cell samples.

The receptor was derived from a woman aged 55-75 years in good health and CMV-seronegative. The chain is made from TRBV4-3 and TRBJ2-2, and the D gene may be TRBD2, 5 bases matching. Sequenced input: PBMCs. The DNA is TGCGCCAGCAGCCAACCCGGACTGGCCGGGGAGCTGTTTTTT. This codes for CASSQPGLAGELFF.